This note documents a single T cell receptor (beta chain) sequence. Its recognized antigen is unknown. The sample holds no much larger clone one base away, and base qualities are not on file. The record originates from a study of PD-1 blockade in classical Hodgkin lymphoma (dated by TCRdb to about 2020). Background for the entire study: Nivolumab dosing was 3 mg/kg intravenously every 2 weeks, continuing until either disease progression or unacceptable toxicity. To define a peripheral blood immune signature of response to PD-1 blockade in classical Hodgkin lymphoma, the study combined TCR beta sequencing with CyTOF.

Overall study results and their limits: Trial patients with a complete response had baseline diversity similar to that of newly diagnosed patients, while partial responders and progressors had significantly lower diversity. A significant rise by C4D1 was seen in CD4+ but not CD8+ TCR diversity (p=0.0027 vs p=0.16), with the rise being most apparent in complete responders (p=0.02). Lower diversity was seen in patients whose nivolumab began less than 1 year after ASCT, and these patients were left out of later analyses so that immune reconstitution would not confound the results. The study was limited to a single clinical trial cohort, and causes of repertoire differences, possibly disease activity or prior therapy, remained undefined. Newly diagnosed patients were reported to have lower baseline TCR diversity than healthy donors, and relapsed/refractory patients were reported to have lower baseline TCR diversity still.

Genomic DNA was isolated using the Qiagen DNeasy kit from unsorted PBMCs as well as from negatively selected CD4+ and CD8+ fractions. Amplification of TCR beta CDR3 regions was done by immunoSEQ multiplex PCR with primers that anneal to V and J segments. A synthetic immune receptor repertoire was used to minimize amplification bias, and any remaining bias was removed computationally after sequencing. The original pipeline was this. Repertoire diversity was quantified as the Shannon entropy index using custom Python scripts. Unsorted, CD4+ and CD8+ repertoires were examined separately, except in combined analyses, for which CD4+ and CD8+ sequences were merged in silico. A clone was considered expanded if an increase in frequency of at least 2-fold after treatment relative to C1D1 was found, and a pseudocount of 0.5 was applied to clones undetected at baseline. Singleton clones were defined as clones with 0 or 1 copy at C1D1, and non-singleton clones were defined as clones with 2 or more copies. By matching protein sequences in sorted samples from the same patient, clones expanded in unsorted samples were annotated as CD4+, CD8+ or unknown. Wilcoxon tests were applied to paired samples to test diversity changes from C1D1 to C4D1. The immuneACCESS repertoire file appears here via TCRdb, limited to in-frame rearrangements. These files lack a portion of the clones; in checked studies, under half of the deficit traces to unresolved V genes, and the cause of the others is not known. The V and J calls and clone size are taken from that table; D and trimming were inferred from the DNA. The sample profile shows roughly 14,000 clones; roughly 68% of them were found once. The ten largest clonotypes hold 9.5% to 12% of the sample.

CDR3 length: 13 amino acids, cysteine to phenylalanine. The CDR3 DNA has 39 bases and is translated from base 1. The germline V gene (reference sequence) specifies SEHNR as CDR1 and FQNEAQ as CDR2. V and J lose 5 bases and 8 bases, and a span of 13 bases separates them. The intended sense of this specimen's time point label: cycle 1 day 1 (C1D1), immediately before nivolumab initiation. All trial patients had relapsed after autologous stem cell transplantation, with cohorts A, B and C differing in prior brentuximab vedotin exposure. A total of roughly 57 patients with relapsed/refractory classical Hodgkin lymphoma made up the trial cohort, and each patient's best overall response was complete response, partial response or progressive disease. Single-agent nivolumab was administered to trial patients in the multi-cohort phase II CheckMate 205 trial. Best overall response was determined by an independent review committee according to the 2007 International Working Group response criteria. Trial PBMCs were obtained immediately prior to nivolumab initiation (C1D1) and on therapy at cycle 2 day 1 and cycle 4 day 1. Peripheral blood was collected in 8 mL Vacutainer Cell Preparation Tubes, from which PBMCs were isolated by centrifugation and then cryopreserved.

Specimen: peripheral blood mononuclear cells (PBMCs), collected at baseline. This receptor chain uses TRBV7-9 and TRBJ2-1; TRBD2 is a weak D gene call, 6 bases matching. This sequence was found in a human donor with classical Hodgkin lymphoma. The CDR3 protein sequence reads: CASSRDSRDEQFF. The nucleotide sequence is TGTGCCAGCAGCCGGGACTCACGGGATGAGCAGTTCTTC.